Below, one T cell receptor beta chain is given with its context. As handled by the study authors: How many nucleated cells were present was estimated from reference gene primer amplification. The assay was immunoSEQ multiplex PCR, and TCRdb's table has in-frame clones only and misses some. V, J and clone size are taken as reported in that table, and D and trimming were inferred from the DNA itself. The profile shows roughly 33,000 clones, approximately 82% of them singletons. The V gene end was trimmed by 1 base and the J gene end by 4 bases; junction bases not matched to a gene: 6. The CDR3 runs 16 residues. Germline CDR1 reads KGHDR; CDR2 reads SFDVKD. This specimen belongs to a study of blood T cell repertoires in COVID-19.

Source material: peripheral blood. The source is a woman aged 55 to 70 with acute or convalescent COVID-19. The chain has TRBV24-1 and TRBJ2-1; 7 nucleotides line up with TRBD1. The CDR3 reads CATSDFKGARYNEQFF. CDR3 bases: TGTGCCACCAGTGATTTCAAGGGGGCGCGTTACAATGAGCAGTTCTTC.